This T cell receptor beta chain was obtained from a study of CD8+ T cells in alopecia areata. After isolation, RNA underwent reverse transcription to generate cDNA as the sequencing template. TCRdb's table, derived via immunoSEQ multiplex PCR, lists solely in-frame clones and lacks some. This sample yields hundreds of thousands of clones, of which under 70% are seen a single time; 1% to 1.5% belongs to the top ten. Study-wide results and limits: Against the mouse data, patients shared TCRs less clearly, possibly for HLA reasons.

Details on this clone: Its antigen remains unknown.

The CDR3 covers 13 residues. The V end lost 7 bases, the J end lost 0 bases, and 12 bases lay between the germline ends. The germline gives CDR1 SQVTM, CDR2 ANQGSEA. V is TRBV29-1 and J is TRBJ1-1; D uncertain. This receptor was taken from a human donor with alopecia areata. Material: CD4+ T cells sorted from blood, obtained at week 0. DNA for the CDR3: TGCAGCGGGGGTAAGGGCTTGAACACTGAAGCTTTCTTT. Amino acid sequence: CSGGKGLNTEAFF.